Listed here are 8 T cell receptor beta chains from one sample, sequenced in a study of cytomegalovirus exposure and HLA in healthy donors (dated 2017 in TCRdb). Libraries were prepared through the immunoSEQ multiplex PCR assay. For the multiplex PCR, a mixture combining 60 forward primers for TCR Vbeta segments and 13 reverse primers for TCR Jbeta segments was used. The immuneACCESS repertoire file appears here via TCRdb, limited to in-frame rearrangements. These files lack a portion of the clones; in checked studies, under half of the deficit traces to unresolved V genes, and the cause of the others is not known. Counted in this sample were about 100,000 clones; roughly 80% of them appeared once. The ten largest clones capture more than 4.5% of the sample. Input material: PBMCs. The receptors shown here come from a female donor in good health and CMV-seropositive.

This clone has only a few counts. The chain carries TRBV7-2 and TRBJ1-5; D gene ambiguous. The CDR3 length is 13 residues. The V gene's germline CDR1 is SGHTA and CDR2 FQGNSA. Between the trimmed V and J ends, which lost 0 bases and 7 bases, there was a span of 7 bases. CDR3 DNA: TGTGCCAGCAGCTTAGCGACTGCGCAGCCCCAGCATTTT. Translation: CASSLATAQPQHF.

A few counts support this clone. This chain uses TRBV30 with TRBJ1-3, with 9 bases identical to TRBD1. CDR1 and CDR2 (germline): GTSNPN, SVGIG (reference sequence). The CDR3 covers 12 residues. Trimming removed 4 bases from V and 8 bases from J; junction bases left unmatched: 3. CDR3 in amino acids: CAWTQGAYTIYF. CDR3 DNA: TGTGCCTGGACACAGGGGGCATACACCATATATTTT.

This chain connects TRBV5-1 to TRBJ2-7; 10 bases line up with TRBD1. V was pared by 3 bases and J by 3 bases, with 3 bases of the junction left unmatched. CDR3 length equals 14 residues. CDR1 and CDR2 (germline): SGHRS, YFSETQ. CDR3 in DNA: TGCGCCAGCAGCTCGGGGGACAGGGGCTACGAGCAGTACTTC. Translated: CASSSGDRGYEQYF.

V usage is TRBV12-5 and J usage is TRBJ1-5; D not certain. CDR1 and CDR2 from the germline V gene are LGHNT and FRNRAP. The CDR3 runs 13 residues. V was cut by 2 bases and J by 6 bases, with 8 bases left in between. The CDR3 reads CASGLTVLQPQHF. The CDR3 DNA is TGTGCTAGTGGTTTGACAGTTCTTCAGCCCCAGCATTTT.

V and J are TRBV5-4 and TRBJ1-3; maybe TRBD1 (5 bases). The germline V gene encodes CDR1 SGHNT and CDR2 YYREEE (reference sequence). Trimming cost V 0 bases and J 1 base, with 11 bases left between them. CDR3 length equals 16 residues. CDR3 coding DNA: TGTGCCAGCAGCTTGGCCGGCAGGGTATCTGGAAACACCATATATTTT. This codes for CASSLAGRVSGNTIYF.

The chain uses TRBV5-4 and TRBJ1-1; D is possibly TRBD1 (6 bases). V lost 6 bases and J 7 bases, leaving 16 bases between the germline ends. The CDR3 runs 13 residues. Germline CDR1 SGHNT, CDR2 YYREEE (reference sequence). CDR3 DNA sequence: TGTGCCAGCACCCTCTTGGGGACAAATGAAGCTTTCTTT. Translated: CASTLLGTNEAFF.

In nucleotides, the CDR3 is TGTGCCACCAGCGCCTTGGACAGGGAAGGGCAGCCCCAGCATTTT. It specifies CATSALDREGQPQHF. V is TRBV15 and J is TRBJ1-5; 8 bases agree with TRBD1. The CDR3 is made up of 15 amino acids. Germline-derived CDR1 and CDR2 are LNHNV and YYDKDF (reference sequence). Unmatched junction bases numbered 10, after V lost 5 bases and J lost 7 bases.

The chain joins TRBV5-1 to TRBJ1-5, with D maybe TRBD1 (6 bases). Germline values: CDR1 SGHRS, CDR2 YFSETQ. Between the trimmed V and J ends, which lost 4 bases and 8 bases, there was a span of 16 bases. The CDR3 runs 14 residues. CDR3 DNA: TGCGCCAGCAGCCCAACAGGGCCCCTCGAGCCCCAGCATTTT. This sequence encodes CASSPTGPLEPQHF.